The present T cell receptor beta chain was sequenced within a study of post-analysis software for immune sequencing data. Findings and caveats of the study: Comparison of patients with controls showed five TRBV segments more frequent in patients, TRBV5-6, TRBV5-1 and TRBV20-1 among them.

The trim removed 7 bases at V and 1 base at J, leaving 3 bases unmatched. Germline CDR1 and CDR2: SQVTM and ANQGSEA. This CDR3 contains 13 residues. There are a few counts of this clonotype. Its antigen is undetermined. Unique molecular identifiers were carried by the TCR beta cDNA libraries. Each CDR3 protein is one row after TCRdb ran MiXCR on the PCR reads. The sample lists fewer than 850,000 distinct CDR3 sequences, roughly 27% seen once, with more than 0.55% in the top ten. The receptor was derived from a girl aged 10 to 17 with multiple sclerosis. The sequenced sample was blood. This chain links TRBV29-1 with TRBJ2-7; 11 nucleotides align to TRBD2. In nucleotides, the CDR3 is TGCAGCGCCCCTAGCGGGAGGTCCTACGAGCAGTACTTC. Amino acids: CSAPSGRSYEQYF.